This T cell receptor (beta chain) is from a study of control samples from healthy donors and cancer patients (dated by TCRdb to about 2020). Library preparation employed the immunoSEQ multiplex PCR assay. The immuneACCESS repertoire file appears here via TCRdb, limited to in-frame rearrangements. These files lack a portion of the clones; in checked studies, under half of the deficit traces to unresolved V genes, and the cause of the others is not known. This sample comprises 120,000 or so clones, 85% to 95% of them detected only once. The ten biggest clones cover over 0.5% of the sample. Cut back by 1 base and 5 bases, the V and J ends lie 11 bases apart. From the germline V gene, CDR1 is SGHAT and CDR2 is FQNNGV. From its cysteine to its phenylalanine, the CDR3 spans 14 amino acids. CDR3 DNA is the only sequence kept; it has 42 bases, read in frame from the first base. For this clone: Its antigen target is currently unknown. Base qualities were left out, and no much larger clone turns up one base away.

This TCR came from a man older than 75 with head and neck cancer. The V and J segments used are TRBV11-2 and TRBJ1-2, with no reliable assignment of the D segment. Sequenced sample: PBMCs. The DNA sequence reads TGTGCCAGCAGCTTAGTGGCGGGAGGGTATGGCTACACCTTC. Translated, this gives CASSLVAGGYGYTF.